Shown below are 15 T cell receptor beta chains from a single sample sequenced in a study of response to subunit inactivated influenza vaccine. MiXCR, run by TCRdb on the RT-PCR reads, gives a single entry per CDR3 protein. The sample lists 550,000 to 800,000 distinct CDR3 sequences, approximately 14% occurring once. The sequencing here drew on PBMCs from blood, taken approximately 13 days after vaccination. These receptors all come from a man in his fifties who received an inactivated influenza vaccine.

This clonotype has a single count. The CDR3 DNA reads as TGTGCCAGCAGCTTTCTAGTCACCGGGGAGCTGTTTTTT. This translates into CASSFLVTGELFF. The genes are TRBV7-3 and TRBJ2-2; D gene ambiguous. Trimming took 3 bases from V and 4 from J, leaving 6 bases between them. This CDR3 is 13 amino acids long. Looked up from germline, CDR1 is SGHTA and CDR2 is FQGTGA. Using reference TRBV7-3 and TRBJ2-2 for the parts outside the CDR3, the full variable domain is GAGVSQTPSNKVTEKGKYVELRCDPISGHTALYWYRQSLGQGPEFLIYFQGTGAADDSGLPNDRFFAVRPEGSVSTLKIQRTERGDSAVYLCASSFLVTGELFFGEGSRLTVL.

V and J are TRBV10-2 and TRBJ1-2; D is uncertain. V lost 0 bases to trimming and J lost 3 bases, with 8 bases between them. This CDR3 region has 14 residues. CDR1 is WSHSY, CDR2 SAAADI, per germline. CDR3 sequence (DNA): TGCGCCAGCAGTGAGTCGATTATAGACTATGGCTACACCTTC. Translating it yields CASSESIIDYGYTF.

This chain links TRBV28 with TRBJ1-1; D uncertain. Germline V lookup: CDR1 MDHEN, CDR2 SYDVKM. Trimming left V 3 bases short and J 6 bases short, with 11 bases between. The CDR3 is 13 residues long. The CDR3 nucleotides read TGTGCCAGCAGTTTCTACCCAAACGCTGAAGCTTTCTTT. Translated, it gives CASSFYPNAEAFF. The variable domain in full, with the rest retrieved from reference TRBV28 and TRBJ1-1, is DVKVTQSSRYLVKRTGEKVFLECVQDMDHENMFWYRQDPGLGLRLIYFSYDVKMKEKGDIPEGYSVSREKKERFSLILESASTNQTSMYLCASSFYPNAEAFFGQGTRLTVV.

V gene TRBV3-1 combines with J gene TRBJ2-5; 7 nucleotides match TRBD1. In germline, CDR1 is LGHDT, CDR2 YNNKEL (reference sequence). CDR3 length: 15 amino acids. V dropped 1 base and J dropped 4; count of bases not matched to a gene: 6. For the CDR3, the DNA is TGTGCCAGCAGCCAAGGGGCAGGGGGTACAGAGACCCAGTACTTC. It specifies CASSQGAGGTETQYF.

This clonotype was observed many times. The rearrangement uses TRBV12-3 or TRBV12-4 and TRBJ2-2, with no clear D. V gave up 3 bases and J gave up 2 bases, with 4 bases separating them. This CDR3 contains 13 residues. CDR3 in amino acids: CASSFTNTGELFF. CDR3 nucleotide sequence: TGTGCCAGCAGTTTTACCAACACCGGGGAGCTGTTTTTT.

The rearrangement joins TRBV28 to TRBJ2-5; D may be TRBD1 (5 bases). From germline, CDR1 is MDHEN and CDR2 SYDVKM. V dropped 5 bases and J dropped 5 bases, with 12 bases sitting between them. The CDR3 loop spans 13 amino acids. Here the CDR3 DNA reads TGTGCCAGCAGTGACAGCTGGACCGAGACCCAGTACTTC. Its translation: CASSDSWTETQYF.

This clonotype has more than one count but fewer than ten. The chain combines TRBV20-1 with TRBJ1-2; no clear D gene. Germline CDR1 is DFQATT and CDR2 is SNEGSKA (reference sequence). The germline V and J ends were trimmed by 6 bases and 2 bases, with 10 bases remaining between them. CDR3 length equals 12 residues. CDR3 nucleotides: TGCAGTGCCCTGGCATTGAACTATGGCTACACCTTC. It translates to CSALALNYGYTF.

In its sample, this clonotype was seen a few times. The chain has TRBV5-1 and TRBJ2-1; 10 positions agree with TRBD1. The V gene's germline CDR1 is SGHRS and CDR2 YFSETQ. The J segment lost 4 bases and the V segment lost 7 bases, leaving 5 bases of the junction unmatched. This CDR3 has 14 amino acids. The CDR3 DNA is TGCGCCAGCTCCGGGACAGGGGATTACAATGAGCAGTTCTTC. As protein: CASSGTGDYNEQFF.

This clonotype was counted only a few times. The CDR3 sequence is CASSLNRQYSNQPQHF. CDR3 coding DNA: TGTGCCAGCAGCTTAAACAGGCAGTATAGCAATCAGCCCCAGCATTTT. The chain has TRBV7-8 and TRBJ1-5; the D gene is possibly TRBD1 (5 bases). Germline V lookup: CDR1 SGHVS, CDR2 FQNEAQ. Trimming took off 2 bases at V and 0 bases at J, with 11 bases between the two ends. The CDR3 runs to 16 residues. The full variable domain, with the rest looked up from reference TRBV7-8 and TRBJ1-5, is GAGVSQSPRYKVAKRGQDVALRCDPISGHVSLFWYQQALGQGPEFLTYFQNEAQLDKSGLPSDRFFAERPEGSVSTLKIQRTQQEDSAVYLCASSLNRQYSNQPQHFGDGTRLSIL.

This clonotype was counted a few times. This chain uses TRBV5-1 with TRBJ2-7; TRBD1 is a possible D gene (5 bases). CDR1 is SGHRS, CDR2 YFSETQ, per germline. The CDR3 sequence is 14 residues long. V was clipped by 0 bases and J by 2 bases, with 9 bases between them. CDR3 region: CASSLDRYAYEQYF. Written as DNA, the CDR3 is TGCGCCAGCAGCTTGGACAGGTATGCCTACGAGCAGTACTTC.

The rearrangement links TRBV20-1 to TRBJ2-6; D possibly corresponds to TRBD2 (6 bases). The CDR3 covers 14 residues. Germline V lookup: CDR1 DFQATT, CDR2 SNEGSKA (reference sequence). The CDR3 region is CGGKGSSGANVLTF. CDR3 bases: TGCGGGGGGAAAGGTTCCTCTGGGGCCAACGTCCTGACTTTC.

The chain is built from TRBV6-2 or TRBV6-3 and TRBJ2-3, with 9 positions matching TRBD2. The ends lost 2 bases at V and 9 bases at J; junction bases unmatched: 24. The germline V gene has CDR1 MNHEY and CDR2 SVGEGT. The CDR3 has 20 residues. The CDR3 sequence is CASSYTPGLAGGPRGDTQYF. The CDR3 DNA reads TGTGCCAGCAGTTACACGCCGGGACTAGCAGGAGGTCCCCGCGGAGACACGCAGTATTTT.

This clonotype came up a few times. This chain links TRBV27 with TRBJ2-1, with 9 positions matching TRBD1. V lost 8 bases, J lost 7 bases, and 12 bases stayed unmatched. The CDR3 extends over 15 amino acids. Germline V gene lookup returns CDR1 MNHEY and CDR2 SMNVEV (reference sequence). CDR3 DNA: TGTGCCAGCCGGAGAGGGGGACAGGGAATAAATGAGCAGTTCTTC. Its translation: CASRRGGQGINEQFF.

This clonotype has ten or more counts. The chain couples TRBV28 to TRBJ1-1; 9 bases agree with TRBD1. CDR1 is MDHEN, CDR2 SYDVKM, per germline. Unmatched junction bases numbered 13, after V lost 4 bases and J lost 1 base. The CDR3 is made up of 18 amino acids. Here the CDR3 reads CASSSQTQRTGANTEAFF. In nucleotides, the CDR3 is TGTGCCAGCAGTTCCCAAACCCAACGGACAGGGGCGAACACTGAAGCTTTCTTT.

Only a few counts were recorded for this clonotype. This sequence joins TRBV29-1 and TRBJ2-7, with D uncertain. The germline V gene encodes CDR1 SQVTM and CDR2 ANQGSEA. Between the trimmed V and J ends, which lost 7 bases and 3 bases, there was a span of 13 bases. The CDR3 loop spans 12 amino acids. CDR3 amino acids: CSALDGYYEQYF. The CDR3 DNA sequence: TGCAGCGCTTTGGACGGCTACTACGAGCAGTACTTC.